What follows are 24 T cell receptor beta chains derived from one specimen sequenced in a study of shared clonotypes between healthy human individuals. Data came from immunoSEQ multiplex PCR; TCRdb stores just in-frame clones and leaves some out. The repertoire has 850,000 to 1,200,000 clones, around 74% of them found once; the top ten carry roughly 1.4%. The sequenced sample consisted of memory CD4+ T cells sorted from blood. Regarding subset: CD45RA-negative fraction. Receptor source: a man younger than 30 in good health.

The V call is TRBV7-9, the J call TRBJ1-3, with D unresolved. V lost 0 bases to trimming and J lost 4 bases, with 7 bases between them. The CDR3 runs 14 residues. CDR1 is SEHNR, CDR2 FQNEAQ, per germline (reference sequence). CDR3 region: CASSLAAAGNTIYF. The CDR3 region has the DNA TGTGCCAGCAGCTTAGCGGCGGCCGGAAACACCATATATTTT.

In its sample, this clone was seen many times. The chain joins TRBV15 to TRBJ1-2; D remains ambiguous. The CDR3 is 15 amino acids. Germline assignment: CDR1 LNHNV and CDR2 YYDKDF (reference sequence). V dropped 3 bases and J dropped 5 bases, with 16 bases sitting between them. The CDR3: CATSSTDLGRYGYTF. The CDR3 DNA sequence: TGTGCCACCAGCAGCACAGATCTCGGGAGATATGGCTACACCTTC.

The chain recombines TRBV6-5 with TRBJ2-7; TRBD2 matches at 10 bases. Trimming cost V 10 bases and J 5 bases; bases outside gene matches: 14. Germline lookup yields CDR1 MNHEY and CDR2 SVGAGI. This CDR3 spans 15 amino acids. The DNA for the CDR3 is TGTGCCACCCGCCCGACCGGTAGCGGGAGGAACGAGCAGTACTTC. It codes for CATRPTGSGRNEQYF.

This clone is a singleton in its sample. This chain uses TRBV7-8 with TRBJ2-7; tentatively, D is TRBD1 or TRBD2 (5 bases each). Germline V gives CDR1 SGHVS, CDR2 FQNEAQ. Trimming took 6 bases from V and 2 from J, leaving 17 bases between them. This CDR3 contains 15 residues. CDR3 DNA: TGTGCCAGCAGTTCAGCCGGGACCCTGACCTACGAGCAGTACTTC. Translating gives CASSSAGTLTYEQYF.

The chain is built from TRBV18 and TRBJ2-7, with TRBD1 matching 9 bases. The germline CDR1 and CDR2 sequences are KGHSH and LQKENI. The CDR3 spans 15 residues. V gave up 6 bases and J gave up 1 base; unmatched junction bases: 7. CDR3 sequence reads: CASSAGQGQSYEQYF. In DNA form, the CDR3 reads TGTGCCAGCTCGGCGGGACAGGGACAATCCTACGAGCAGTACTTC.

The rearrangement links TRBV9 to TRBJ1-3; D not resolved. Trimming left V 4 bases short and J 0 bases short, with 8 bases between. The germline gives CDR1 SGDLS, CDR2 YYNGEE. The CDR3 length is 14 residues. The CDR3 region has the DNA TGTGCCAGCAGCCCCCGGGCCTCTGGAAACACCATATATTTT. Translated, it gives CASSPRASGNTIYF.

The chain links TRBV11-3 to TRBJ2-5; TRBD1 agrees at 7 bases. CDR1 is SGHNT and CDR2 is YENEEA in the germline V gene. This CDR3 is built from 16 residues. The V and J ends lost 6 bases and 5 bases, in that order; junction bases with no gene match: 15. The CDR3 region has the DNA TGTGCCAGCAGTGAGTTACCGAGACAGGGAAGGGAGACCCAGTACTTC. Amino acids: CASSELPRQGRETQYF.

The chain combines TRBV5-6 with TRBJ2-7, with TRBD1 identical over 7 bases. Germline lookup yields CDR1 SGHDT and CDR2 YYEEEE. There are 14 residues in the CDR3. V lost 4 bases to trimming and J lost 3 bases; unmatched junction nucleotides: 7. DNA for the CDR3: TGTGCCAGCAGCGGCGACAGGGTATACTACGAGCAGTACTTC. Translating it yields CASSGDRVYYEQYF.

V and J are TRBV7-2 and TRBJ2-5; D might be TRBD1 (5 bases). The J call is uncertain, as TRBJ2-7 better fits the DNA end. Germline CDR1 reads SGHTA; CDR2 reads FQGNSA. This CDR3 is 14 amino acids long. The CDR3 coding sequence is TGTGCCAGCAGCCCCCGTACAGGCTCCTACGAGCAGTACTTC. Encoded protein: CASSPRTGSYEQYF.

Here the CDR3 reads CASSPAVTAEAFF. The CDR3, as DNA: TGTGCCAGTAGTCCCGCGGTGACGGCTGAAGCTTTCTTT. This rearrangement joins TRBV19 to TRBJ1-1; D is unclear. The germline gives CDR1 LNHDA, CDR2 SQIVND (reference sequence). CDR3 length equals 13 residues. V was shortened by 5 bases and J by 6 bases, with 13 bases between the two germline ends.

The V call is TRBV5-1, the J call TRBJ2-2; perhaps TRBD2 as D (5 bases). Trimming removed 4 bases at V and 5 bases at J, with 9 bases between. CDR3 length equals 13 residues. CDR1 SGHRS and CDR2 YFSETQ come from the germline V gene. The CDR3 DNA follows: TGCGCCAGCAGCAGGACGGGGACCGGGGAGCTGTTTTTT. Amino acids: CASSRTGTGELFF.

V and J are TRBV7-6 and TRBJ1-2; 9 bases match TRBD1. The CDR3 loop spans 14 amino acids. V gave up 1 base and J gave up 8 bases; unmatched junction bases: 5. Germline CDR1 and CDR2: SGHVS and FNYEAQ. The CDR3 loop is CASSLGQGEGGYTF. Here the CDR3 DNA reads TGTGCCAGCAGCTTAGGACAGGGGGAGGGAGGCTACACCTTC.

This rearrangement joins TRBV6-1 to TRBJ1-4; D is perhaps TRBD1 (5 bases). This CDR3 has 14 residues. In germline, CDR1 is MNHNS, CDR2 SASEGT. V shed 6 bases and J shed 2 bases, with 10 bases lying between them. The CDR3 is CASSSRATNEKLFF. For the CDR3, the DNA is TGTGCCAGCAGCTCCAGGGCTACTAATGAAAAACTGTTTTTT.

The chain couples TRBV25-1 to TRBJ2-3, with a possible D match to TRBD2 (5 bases). Between the trimmed V and J ends, which lost 3 bases and 3 bases, there was a span of 10 bases. CDR3 length: 14 amino acids. The germline V gene has CDR1 MGHDK and CDR2 SYGVNS. CDR3 residues: CASSEAGWTDTQYF. For the CDR3, the DNA is TGTGCCAGCAGTGAGGCGGGTTGGACAGATACGCAGTATTTT.

The chain carries TRBV6-1 and TRBJ1-1; D is unclear. Germline values: CDR1 MNHNS, CDR2 SASEGT. There are 14 residues in the CDR3. V was shortened by 1 base and J by 4 bases, with 10 bases between the two germline ends. The CDR3 bases are TGTGCCAGCAGTGAAGTTGTGGCAACCACTGAAGCTTTCTTT. It is translated as CASSEVVATTEAFF.

V and J are TRBV5-1 and TRBJ2-7, with TRBD1 identical over 7 bases. CDR1 is SGHRS, CDR2 YFSETQ, per germline. This CDR3 contains 15 residues. With 2 bases clipped from V and 7 bases from J, the junction kept 12 bases outside the gene matches. The CDR3 DNA is TGCGCCAGCAGCTTAGTCGGACAGGTTTTTCGGGAGCAGTACTTC. Its translation: CASSLVGQVFREQYF.

A few counts support this clone. The J gene is TRBJ2-2, the V gene TRBV7-9; TRBD1 is a possible D gene (6 bases). The CDR3 has 16 amino acids. V dropped 5 bases and J dropped 2 bases, with 15 bases sitting between them. Germline lookup yields CDR1 SEHNR and CDR2 FQNEAQ (reference sequence). In DNA form, the CDR3 reads TGTGCCAGCAGCCGACAAACAGGGTTCAACACCGGGGAGCTGTTTTTT. Protein product: CASSRQTGFNTGELFF. The complete variable domain, with remaining parts taken from reference TRBV7-9 and TRBJ2-2, reads DTGVSQNPRHKITKRGQNVTFRCDPISEHNRLYWYRQTLGQGPEFLTYFQNEAQLEKSRLLSDRFSAERPKGSFSTLEIQRTEQGDSAMYLCASSRQTGFNTGELFFGEGSRLTVL.

The V and J genes are TRBV7-9 and TRBJ1-2; possibly TRBD1 for D (5 bases). Germline V gives CDR1 SEHNR, CDR2 FQNEAQ (reference sequence). CDR3 size: 15 residues. V was trimmed by 5 bases and J by 2 bases, leaving 15 bases between them. The DNA of the CDR3 is TGTGCCAGCAGCCTTGGGACGGTCTCCAACTATGGCTACACCTTC. The encoded protein is CASSLGTVSNYGYTF.

The rearrangement links TRBV6-6 to TRBJ1-1, with D possibly matching TRBD1 (6 bases). V lost 6 bases and J lost 1, with 15 bases in between. The CDR3 length is 15 residues. Per the germline V gene, CDR1 is MNHNY and CDR2 is SVGAGI (reference sequence). The chain's CDR3 is CASSRNRAGNTEAFF. The CDR3 DNA reads TGTGCCAGCAGCCGAAACAGGGCGGGGAACACTGAAGCTTTCTTT.

This clone showed up just a few times. This chain connects TRBV5-1 to TRBJ2-6, with D possibly matching TRBD2 (5 bases). The CDR3 extends over 13 amino acids. V was cut by 7 bases and J by 0 bases, with 5 bases left in between. Germline CDR1 is SGHRS and CDR2 is YFSETQ. The DNA for the CDR3 is TGCGCCAGCCGGGGCTCTGGGGCCAACGTCCTGACTTTC. It codes for CASRGSGANVLTF.

This chain links TRBV6-5 with TRBJ2-3; no clear D. Germline V gene data show CDR1 as MNHEY and CDR2 as SVGAGI. The germline V and J ends were trimmed by 6 bases and 7 bases, with 11 bases remaining between them. The CDR3 consists of 12 residues. CDR3 bases: TGTGCCAGCAGCCCTGACGGACATACGCAGTATTTT. Protein product: CASSPDGHTQYF.

V usage is TRBV10-1 and J usage is TRBJ2-7; 8 nucleotides agree with TRBD2. Germline V gene sequence: CDR1 WNHNN, CDR2 SYGVQD (reference sequence). The CDR3 length is 15 residues. The ends lost 6 bases at V and 3 bases at J; junction bases unmatched: 10. The CDR3 loop is CASSPQRERSYEQYF. DNA of the CDR3: TGCGCCAGCAGCCCCCAGCGGGAGAGAAGCTACGAGCAGTACTTC.

The CDR3 region has the DNA TGTGCCAGCAGTCTGCCGGGACTTTCCTACGAGCAGTACTTC. Translated, it gives CASSLPGLSYEQYF. This chain joins TRBV6-6 and TRBJ2-5; TRBD2 is a possible D gene (6 bases). The J call may not be correct, given that the DNA end is closer to TRBJ2-7. The CDR3 sequence is 14 residues long. The germline V gene has CDR1 MNHNY and CDR2 SVGAGI (reference sequence).

This clone has just one count. The V gene is TRBV9, the J gene TRBJ2-7, with 12 bases aligning to TRBD1. The CDR3 has 15 amino acids. Losses at the gene ends were 0 bases for V and 12 bases for J; bases not matched to a gene: 10. CDR1 is SGDLS and CDR2 is YYNGEE in the germline V gene. CDR3 nucleotides: TGTGCCAGCAGCGTAGGTGGGACAGGGGGCGCGAAGCCGTACTTC. This encodes CASSVGGTGGAKPYF.